The 20 T cell receptor beta chains reported below all come from one sample, sequenced in a study of human T cells and chemical hapten exposure. Time point denoted: pre-sensitization, week 0. Sample treatment: therapeutic diphenylcyclopropenone sensitization with weekly scalp DPC. MiXCR, run by TCRdb on the RACE reads, gives a single entry per CDR3 protein. The sample has over 300,000 distinct CDR3 sequences; 5.1% are singletons. The sequences come from whole blood, collected in connection with sensitization to the hapten diphenylcyclopropenone (DPC). Receptors originate from a woman between 50 and 59 years old with alopecia areata. Some clones in this sample may be carry-over from other donors' samples.

This sequence joins TRBV5-4 and TRBJ2-7; either TRBD1 or TRBD2 may supply D (6 bases each). Per germline, CDR1 SGHNT and CDR2 YYREEE (reference sequence). The CDR3 has 13 amino acids. V was clipped by 2 bases and J by 6 bases, with 12 bases between them. The CDR3 region is CASSLGGIGEQYF. The CDR3 region has the DNA TGTGCCAGCAGCTTAGGGGGGATCGGCGAGCAGTACTTC.

This CDR3 reads CASSVGGPAGNTIYF. The CDR3 DNA reads TGTGCCAGCAGCGTAGGAGGGCCTGCTGGAAACACCATATATTTT. This chain connects TRBV9 to TRBJ1-3; D unclear. Germline V lookup: CDR1 SGDLS, CDR2 YYNGEE. The CDR3 consists of 15 residues. V was pared by 0 bases and J by 2 bases, with 9 bases between.

J is TRBJ1-6 and V is TRBV6-5; a weak D match, TRBD1 (6 bases). In germline, CDR1 is MNHEY, CDR2 SVGAGI. V lost 4 bases to trimming and J lost 6 bases, with 13 bases between them. The CDR3 totals 15 residues. CDR3 sequence reads: CASSSTGDTNSPLHF. In nucleotides, the CDR3 is TGTGCCAGCAGTTCCACCGGGGACACTAATTCACCCCTCCACTTT.

The V call is TRBV5-8, the J call TRBJ1-1; TRBD1 agrees at 9 bases. Germline V gene lookup returns CDR1 SGHTS and CDR2 YDEGEE. V lost 5 bases, J lost 4 bases, and 9 bases stayed unmatched. The CDR3 is 15 amino acids. The CDR3 sequence is CASSPGQGIGTEAFF. In nucleotides, the CDR3 is TGTGCCAGCAGTCCGGGACAGGGTATAGGCACTGAAGCTTTCTTT.

This clonotype was observed once. This chain connects TRBV29-1 to TRBJ1-1; a possible D gene is TRBD1 (5 bases). This CDR3 is built from 13 residues. The V end was cut by 8 bases, the J end by 0 bases, with 13 bases between. CDR1 and CDR2 (germline): SQVTM, ANQGSEA. The CDR3 nucleotides read TGCAGCCCTTTGGACATAGTGAACACTGAAGCTTTCTTT. Its protein product is CSPLDIVNTEAFF.

The rearrangement uses TRBV24-1 and TRBJ2-1; D is possibly TRBD1 (6 bases). The CDR3 is made up of 17 amino acids. Germline CDR1 and CDR2: KGHDR and SFDVKD. V was clipped by 0 bases and J by 5 bases, with 16 bases between them. CDR3 region: CATSDLATGIGHNEQFF. CDR3 sequence (DNA): TGTGCCACCAGTGATTTGGCCACAGGGATAGGCCACAATGAGCAGTTCTTC.

The gene calls are TRBV2 and TRBJ2-2; D is possibly TRBD2 (5 bases). V was clipped by 10 bases and J by 0 bases, with 9 bases between them. CDR1 and CDR2 from the germline V gene are SNHLY and FYNNEI. The CDR3 loop spans 13 amino acids. CDR3 coding DNA: TGTGCCACCGTGAGGGCGAACACCGGGGAGCTGTTTTTT. Its protein product is CATVRANTGELFF.

This clonotype was seen at least ten times. The chain has TRBV28 and TRBJ1-6; D uncertain. The germline V and J ends were trimmed by 4 bases and 8 bases, with 18 bases remaining between them. The CDR3 is made up of 16 amino acids. In germline, CDR1 is MDHEN, CDR2 SYDVKM. CDR3 nucleotide sequence: TGTGCCAGCAGTTCCTCCCAAGGCGTAGCCTATTCACCCCTCCACTTT. Amino acids: CASSSSQGVAYSPLHF.

This clonotype was seen at least ten times. This rearrangement joins TRBV3-1 to TRBJ2-5; 9 bases are shared with TRBD1. V dropped 1 base and J dropped 5; count of bases not matched to a gene: 5. This CDR3 has 15 amino acids. CDR1 and CDR2 from the germline V gene are LGHDT and YNNKEL (reference sequence). For the CDR3, the DNA is TGTGCCAGCAGCCAAGGCACAGGGGGCCCGGAGACCCAGTACTTC. Translating gives CASSQGTGGPETQYF.

This clonotype appeared many times. J is TRBJ2-5 and V is TRBV9, with 7 bases matching TRBD1. Germline V gene sequence: CDR1 SGDLS, CDR2 YYNGEE. V lost 3 bases, J lost 0 bases, and 5 bases stayed unmatched. This CDR3 region has 15 residues. The CDR3 region has the DNA TGTGCCAGCAGCGCCCGGACAGGATACCAAGAGACCCAGTACTTC. This sequence encodes CASSARTGYQETQYF.

This clonotype has only a few counts. The V gene is TRBV10-2, the J gene TRBJ2-1; TRBD2 aligns across 13 bases. CDR1 is WSHSY and CDR2 is SAAADI in the germline V gene. The CDR3 totals 16 residues. The junction had 4 bases not matched to a gene; V was cut back by 4 bases and J by 4 bases. The CDR3 spells CASSGGLAGRYNEQFF. The DNA of the CDR3 is TGCGCCAGCAGTGGGGGACTAGCGGGGAGGTACAATGAGCAGTTCTTC.

This CDR3 is CASSDEAGVKPEQFF. The DNA for the CDR3 is TGTGCCAGCAGCGACGAAGCGGGAGTGAAGCCTGAGCAGTTCTTC. The rearrangement links TRBV6-5 to TRBJ2-1, with 8 bases that match TRBD2. J gave up 9 bases and V 6 bases, and 13 bases lay outside the gene matches. Germline CDR1 is MNHEY and CDR2 is SVGAGI. This CDR3 comprises 15 residues.

This clonotype came up many times. The gene calls are TRBV6-2 or TRBV6-3 and TRBJ2-2, with D perhaps TRBD2 (6 bases). V lost 2 bases and J lost 4, with 14 bases in between. From germline, CDR1 is MNHEY and CDR2 SVGEGT. This CDR3 is built from 16 residues. The CDR3 protein is CASSYPARRGTGELFF. The DNA for the CDR3 is TGTGCCAGCAGTTACCCGGCAAGGAGGGGCACCGGGGAGCTGTTTTTT.

The chain has TRBV11-2 and TRBJ1-4; 11 nucleotides line up with TRBD1. Trimming cost V 4 bases and J 4 bases; bases outside gene matches: 17. Looked up from germline, CDR1 is SGHAT and CDR2 is FQNNGV. This CDR3 is 20 amino acids long. The CDR3 here is CASSWNVLGQGALSNEKLFF. CDR3 bases: TGTGCCAGCAGCTGGAACGTCCTTGGACAGGGGGCTCTAAGTAATGAAAAACTGTTTTTT.

This clonotype occurred many times. The chain employs TRBV7-8 and TRBJ2-3; 11 bases fit TRBD2. From germline, CDR1 is SGHVS and CDR2 FQNEAQ. Trimming took 7 bases from V and 0 from J; bases not matched to a gene: 9. The CDR3 spans 17 residues. The CDR3 DNA reads as TGTGCCAGCACCCCTAGCGGGAGGATTGCTAGCACAGATACGCAGTATTTT. Its translation is CASTPSGRIASTDTQYF.

This rearrangement joins TRBV7-2 to TRBJ2-1, with 9 bases identical to TRBD2. J was trimmed by 7 bases and V by 1 base; bases with no gene match: 11. Germline assignment: CDR1 SGHTA and CDR2 FQGNSA. This CDR3 contains 17 residues. DNA of the CDR3: TGTGCCAGCAGCTTAGGGGGTAGCGGGAGCCCTCGGAATGAGCAGTTCTTC. This sequence encodes CASSLGGSGSPRNEQFF. Full variable domain (rest looked up from reference TRBV7-2 and TRBJ2-1): GAGVSQSPSNKVTEKGKDVELRCDPISGHTALYWYRQSLGQGLEFLIYFQGNSAPDKSGLPSDRFSAERTGGSVSTLTIQRTQQEDSAVYLCASSLGGSGSPRNEQFFGPGTRLTVL.

This clonotype was observed a few times. The rearrangement joins TRBV18 to TRBJ1-1; D not resolved. Germline CDR1 KGHSH, CDR2 LQKENI. The germline V and J ends were trimmed by 1 base and 1 base, with 4 bases remaining between them. The CDR3 consists of 13 residues. DNA of the CDR3: TGTGCCAGCTCACCACTCTCGAACACTGAAGCTTTCTTT. Protein product: CASSPLSNTEAFF.

This clonotype was observed a handful of times. The rearrangement uses TRBV7-9 and TRBJ1-5; 7 bases map to TRBD1. J lost 0 bases, V lost 5 bases, and 7 bases had no gene match. Germline-derived CDR1 and CDR2 are SEHNR and FQNEAQ (reference sequence). This CDR3 is 16 amino acids long. This CDR3 reads CASSHGTADSNQPQHF. The DNA for the CDR3 is TGTGCCAGCAGCCATGGGACAGCGGATAGCAATCAGCCCCAGCATTTT. Variable domain in full (rest from reference TRBV7-9 and TRBJ1-5): DTGVSQNPRHKITKRGQNVTFRCDPISEHNRLYWYRQTLGQGPEFLTYFQNEAQLEKSRLLSDRFSAERPKGSFSTLEIQRTEQGDSAMYLCASSHGTADSNQPQHFGDGTRLSIL.

This clonotype was counted many times. This chain connects TRBV10-1 to TRBJ2-1; 8 bases are shared with TRBD2. This CDR3 is built from 15 residues. The junction had 10 bases not matched to a gene; V was cut back by 4 bases and J by 8 bases. Germline CDR1 and CDR2: WNHNN and SYGVQD (reference sequence). The CDR3 here is CASSAGGRPYDEQFF. The DNA of the CDR3 is TGCGCCAGCAGTGCCGGCGGGAGGCCATATGATGAGCAGTTCTTC.

In this sample, this clonotype turned up a few times. This chain uses TRBV4-1 with TRBJ2-1, with 10 bases that match TRBD2. The CDR3 extends over 17 amino acids. V was clipped by 1 base and J by 3 bases; unmatched bases: 6. Germline V lookup: CDR1 MGHRA, CDR2 YSYEKL. For the CDR3, the DNA is TGCGCCAGCAGCCAAGGAGTAGCGGGGGGCTTCTACAATGAGCAGTTCTTC. This gives the protein CASSQGVAGGFYNEQFF.